One and the same sample provided the 10 T cell receptor beta chains below, sequenced in a study of T cell repertoires in cytomegalovirus infection. A single record per CDR3 protein comes from TCRdb applying MiXCR to the reads. The data show roughly 630,000 distinct CDR3 sequences, 20% to 25% seen once. Material for sequencing was CD8+ T cells from PBMCs. These receptors originate from a human donor in good health (CMV status not recorded). Some clones in this sample may be carry-over from other donors' samples.

The chain carries TRBV6-4 and TRBJ2-1; D is unclear. Germline-derived CDR1 and CDR2 are MRHNA and SNTAGT. Trimming shortened V by 0 bases and J by 3 bases, and 6 bases separated the two germline ends. The CDR3 consists of 14 residues. The CDR3 protein is CASSDSYRYNEQFF. The CDR3 nucleotides read TGTGCCAGCAGTGACTCCTACCGCTACAATGAGCAGTTCTTC.

This chain joins TRBV7-9 and TRBJ2-5; weak D call: TRBD2 (5 bases). In germline, CDR1 is SEHNR, CDR2 FQNEAQ (reference sequence). V was trimmed by 5 bases and J by 2 bases, leaving 18 bases between them. The CDR3 is 16 residues long. CDR3 in DNA: TGTGCCAGCAGCGCCTTAGAGGGCAGACTACAAGAGACCCAGTACTTC. Translating gives CASSALEGRLQETQYF.

This clonotype came up many times. The genes are TRBV7-9 and TRBJ2-1, with 7 bases identical to TRBD2. The ends lost 7 bases at V and 9 bases at J; junction bases unmatched: 9. The CDR3 sequence is 13 residues long. Germline V gene data show CDR1 as SEHNR and CDR2 as FQNEAQ (reference sequence). Written as DNA, the CDR3 is TGTGCCAGCACCCCTAGGAGGGAGGGTGAGCAGTTCTTC. Translation gives CASTPRREGEQFF.

The chain links TRBV10-2 to TRBJ1-5; 9 bases agree with TRBD1. The trim removed 9 bases at V and 9 bases at J, leaving 15 bases unmatched. The germline gives CDR1 WSHSY, CDR2 SAAADI. The CDR3 is made up of 15 amino acids. The CDR3 nucleotides are TGCGCCAGTGGCATCCGGGACAGGGAGCCTCGGCCCCAGCATTTT. Encoded protein: CASGIRDREPRPQHF.

This clonotype appeared a few times. V and J are TRBV5-6 and TRBJ2-7; TRBD1 matches 7 bases. The CDR3 is 15 amino acids. CDR1 SGHDT and CDR2 YYEEEE come from the germline V gene. With 2 bases clipped from V and 3 bases from J, the junction kept 8 bases outside the gene matches. CDR3 protein: CASSFSGTDYYEQYV. In nucleotides, the CDR3 is TGTGCCAGCAGCTTCTCCGGGACAGATTACTACGAGCAGTACGTC.

At least ten counts were recorded for this clonotype. V gene TRBV6-2 or TRBV6-3 combines with J gene TRBJ1-6, with TRBD1 identical over 7 bases. The V gene's germline CDR1 is MNHEY and CDR2 SVGEGT. The CDR3 contains 15 residues. Unmatched junction bases numbered 16, after V lost 10 bases and J lost 10 bases. The CDR3 here is CATLGQDIERSPLHF. DNA for the CDR3: TGTGCCACTCTCGGACAGGACATCGAGCGGTCACCCCTCCACTTT.

On this clonotype: This may come from a read error, since a much larger clone is one base off. The chain carries TRBV7-9 and TRBJ2-1; D gene unclear. Germline values: CDR1 SEHNR, CDR2 FQNEAQ (reference sequence). Trimming stripped 4 bases from V and 0 bases from J, with 13 bases between. The length of the CDR3 is 16 residues. This CDR3 reads CASSSDKGSSYNEQFF. For the CDR3, the DNA is TGTGCCAGCAGCTCAGACAAGGGTAGCTCCTACAATGAGCAGTTCTTC.

This clonotype was detected only a few times. This chain links TRBV6-6 with TRBJ1-1, with D possibly being TRBD1 (5 bases). V was clipped by 6 bases and J by 0 bases, with 17 bases between them. CDR3 length equals 16 residues. Germline CDR1 is MNHNY and CDR2 is SVGAGI (reference sequence). CDR3 nucleotides: TGTGCCAGCAGACCCCCCGGAGCAGGGCTGAACACTGAAGCTTTCTTT. Amino acid sequence: CASRPPGAGLNTEAFF.

This clonotype was seen at least ten times. The chain uses TRBV7-6 and TRBJ2-2, with 9 nucleotides matching TRBD1. The CDR3 contains 14 residues. The V gene's germline CDR1 is SGHVS and CDR2 FNYEAQ. V lost 5 bases to trimming and J lost 4 bases; unmatched junction nucleotides: 2. CDR3 DNA sequence: TGTGCCAGCAGCGCGGACAGGGGCACCGGGGAGCTGTTTTTT. This codes for CASSADRGTGELFF.

There are a few counts of this clonotype. The chain recombines TRBV20-1 with TRBJ1-1, with 9 bases lining up with TRBD1. Germline V gives CDR1 DFQATT, CDR2 SNEGSKA (reference sequence). The CDR3 has 12 amino acids. The CDR3: CSWDRADTEAFF. CDR3 nucleotides: TGCAGCTGGGACAGGGCCGACACTGAAGCTTTCTTT.